This entry lists 10 T cell receptor beta chains sequenced from one sample in a study of blood T cell repertoires in COVID-19. Profiling relied on immunoSEQ multiplex PCR, and the TCRdb table lists in-frame clones only, not all of them. The sample yields approximately 320,000 clones, 80% to 90% seen once. Sequenced input: PBMCs or T cells enriched from blood (not recorded which). These receptors all stem from a young woman who had recovered from COVID-19.

The CDR3 loop reads CASKSTPNRDSNSPLHF. In DNA form, the CDR3 reads TGTGCCAGCAAATCAACCCCAAACCGGGACAGTAATTCACCCCTCCACTTT. The chain carries TRBV28 and TRBJ1-6; TRBD1 matches 7 bases. Trimming cost V 7 bases and J 6 bases; bases outside gene matches: 15. The germline gives CDR1 MDHEN, CDR2 SYDVKM. The CDR3 runs 17 residues.

The V and J genes are TRBV4-1 and TRBJ1-1; perhaps TRBD1 as D (5 bases). The V end lost 3 bases, the J end lost 3 bases, and 14 bases lay between the germline ends. The germline V gene has CDR1 MGHRA and CDR2 YSYEKL. The CDR3 has 15 amino acids. The CDR3 protein is CASSHAGVGDTEAFF. The CDR3 bases are TGCGCCAGCAGCCACGCGGGGGTGGGGGACACTGAAGCTTTCTTT.

This chain joins TRBV30 and TRBJ1-3, with 7 bases lining up with TRBD1. The CDR3 covers 15 residues. J gave up 0 bases and V 3 bases, and 5 bases lay outside the gene matches. CDR1 and CDR2 from the germline V gene are GTSNPN and SVGIG (reference sequence). The CDR3 protein is CAWSGQVNSGNTIYF. The CDR3 nucleotides read TGTGCCTGGAGCGGACAGGTCAACTCTGGAAACACCATATATTTT. Supplemented by reference TRBV30 and TRBJ1-3, the full variable domain reads SQTIHQWPATLVQPVGSPLSLECTVEGTSNPNLYWYRQAAGRGLQLLFYSVGIGQISSEVPQNLSASRPQDRQFILSSKKLLLSDSGFYLCAWSGQVNSGNTIYFGEGSWLTVV.

The chain uses TRBV28 and TRBJ2-7, with D unresolved. The CDR3 is 12 amino acids. Trimming left V 2 bases short and J 5 bases short, with 7 bases between. In germline, CDR1 is MDHEN, CDR2 SYDVKM. The CDR3 region is CASSLANHEQYF. In nucleotides, the CDR3 is TGTGCCAGCAGTTTAGCGAACCACGAGCAGTACTTC.

V and J are TRBV5-8 and TRBJ1-4; 8 bases align to TRBD1. With V trimmed by 4 bases and J by 7 bases, 15 bases remained unmatched. Germline V gene data show CDR1 as SGHTS and CDR2 as YDEGEE. The length of the CDR3 is 17 residues. Here the CDR3 DNA reads TGTGCCAGCAGCCAGAAGATGGACAGGGCCGCTACTGAAAAACTGTTTTTT. Its translation: CASSQKMDRAATEKLFF.

The chain is built from TRBV12-5 and TRBJ2-3, with 14 bases that match TRBD2. This CDR3 has 16 amino acids. The V gene's germline CDR1 is LGHNT and CDR2 FRNRAP. The junction had 2 bases not matched to a gene; V was cut back by 3 bases and J by 3 bases. The CDR3 sequence is CASGFGLAGGTDTQYF. The CDR3 region has the DNA TGTGCTAGTGGTTTCGGACTAGCGGGGGGTACAGATACGCAGTATTTT.

The table lists this clone with a count of one. The rearrangement uses TRBV19 and TRBJ2-1, with 8 bases fitting TRBD1. V lost 5 bases, J lost 8 bases, and 5 bases stayed unmatched. The CDR3 extends over 13 amino acids. In germline, CDR1 is LNHDA, CDR2 SQIVND (reference sequence). This CDR3 reads CASSPVTGDEQFF. CDR3 DNA: TGTGCCAGTAGTCCTGTGACAGGGGATGAGCAGTTCTTC.

The J gene is TRBJ1-1, the V gene TRBV6-2 or TRBV6-3, with unresolved D. Trimming cost V 0 bases and J 6 bases, with 2 bases left between them. The CDR3 is 11 residues long. Germline lookup yields CDR1 MNHEY and CDR2 SVGEGT. The CDR3 loop reads CASSYSSEAFF. The CDR3 DNA reads as TGTGCCAGCAGTTACTCCTCTGAAGCTTTCTTT.

V usage is TRBV9 and J usage is TRBJ2-3; the match to TRBD2 covers 8 bases. The V and J ends lost 4 bases and 6 bases, in that order; junction bases with no gene match: 13. Germline V gives CDR1 SGDLS, CDR2 YYNGEE. This CDR3 is built from 16 residues. The CDR3 DNA follows: TGTGCCAGCAGCCCTCGGACTAGCCCGGGGGAGGATACGCAGTATTTT. Translating it yields CASSPRTSPGEDTQYF.

The chain is built from TRBV28 and TRBJ1-2, with D perhaps matching TRBD1 (5 bases). Germline V gene sequence: CDR1 MDHEN, CDR2 SYDVKM. Trimming shortened V by 3 bases and J by 5 bases, and 13 bases separated the two germline ends. This CDR3 is 14 amino acids long. DNA of the CDR3: TGTGCCAGCAGTTTCCAGGGCAGGCGGTATGGCTACACCTTC. Its protein is CASSFQGRRYGYTF.